Each of the 22 T cell receptor beta chains below was sequenced from the same sample in a study of blood T cell repertoires in COVID-19. TCRdb's copy holds only in-frame clones and misses some; the assay was immunoSEQ multiplex PCR. The data show approximately 26,000 clones, roughly three quarters seen once. The sequenced sample was peripheral blood. All receptors derive from a man aged 80 or over with active or convalescent COVID-19.

The V gene is TRBV28, the J gene TRBJ2-7, with 10 positions matching TRBD1. Germline CDR1 MDHEN, CDR2 SYDVKM. This CDR3 is built from 15 residues. The V gene end was trimmed by 5 bases and the J gene end by 2 bases; junction bases not matched to a gene: 6. CDR3 DNA: TGTGCCAGCAGTCTATCGGGACAGGGGACCTACGAGCAGTACTTC. This sequence encodes CASSLSGQGTYEQYF.

The chain uses TRBV3-1 (or the pseudogene TRBV3-2) and TRBJ2-7; 10 nucleotides align to TRBD1. Germline CDR1 reads LGHDT; CDR2 reads YNNKEL (reference sequence). The CDR3 has 19 amino acids. The trim removed 0 bases at V and 7 bases at J, leaving 18 bases unmatched. CDR3 DNA: TGTGCCAGCAGCCAAGATCACAGGACAGGGACAGGGGCGTTCTATGAGCAGTACTTC. Translated: CASSQDHRTGTGAFYEQYF.

The chain combines TRBV19 with TRBJ1-2; weak D call: TRBD1 (5 bases). The CDR3 covers 15 residues. Trimming left V 0 bases short and J 4 bases short, with 12 bases between. In germline, CDR1 is LNHDA, CDR2 SQIVND (reference sequence). The CDR3 sequence is CASSIDSRQIYGYTF. CDR3 coding DNA: TGTGCCAGTAGTATAGATTCCAGACAGATCTATGGCTACACCTTC.

This chain links TRBV6-2 or TRBV6-3 with TRBJ2-5; TRBD2 matches 12 bases. There are 15 residues in the CDR3. V lost 5 bases to trimming and J lost 4 bases; unmatched junction nucleotides: 5. Germline V gives CDR1 MNHEY, CDR2 SVGEGT. In nucleotides, the CDR3 is TGTGCCAGCAGTCTACCTAGCGGGGGGGCAGAGACCCAGTACTTC. This translates into CASSLPSGGAETQYF.

The chain joins TRBV6-1 to TRBJ1-1; no clear D. The CDR3 has 16 residues. Per germline, CDR1 MNHNS and CDR2 SASEGT. V lost 3 bases and J lost 6, with 20 bases in between. The CDR3 here is CASSDEGRANGAEAFF. The CDR3 coding sequence is TGTGCCAGCAGTGATGAGGGTCGGGCCAACGGGGCTGAAGCTTTCTTT.

The V gene is TRBV20-1, the J gene TRBJ2-3; possibly TRBD1 for D (5 bases). Trimming pared 4 bases from V and 5 bases from J, leaving 7 bases between. The CDR3 has 11 residues. Germline CDR1 reads DFQATT; CDR2 reads SNEGSKA (reference sequence). The CDR3: CSATQGDTQYF. CDR3 sequence (DNA): TGCAGTGCTACGCAGGGAGATACGCAGTATTTT.

V gene TRBV4-1 combines with J gene TRBJ1-2; 8 nucleotides align to TRBD1. From germline, CDR1 is MGHRA and CDR2 YSYEKL. Trimming removed 1 base from V and 7 bases from J; junction bases left unmatched: 8. There are 15 residues in the CDR3. CDR3 nucleotide sequence: TGCGCCAGCAGCCAAGGACGGACAGGGCGCTCTGGCTACACCTTC. Its protein product is CASSQGRTGRSGYTF.

V usage is TRBV12-3 or TRBV12-4 and J usage is TRBJ1-1; D unresolved. V lost 3 bases, J lost 5 bases, and 7 bases lay in between. CDR3 length: 12 amino acids. In nucleotides, the CDR3 is TGTGCCAGCAGTTTGATCAGAACTGAAGCTTTCTTT. Amino acid sequence: CASSLIRTEAFF.

In DNA, the CDR3 is TGTGCCAGCAGCCCCCGGGACTGGACGACCGGGGAGCTGTTTTTT. It specifies CASSPRDWTTGELFF. This chain connects TRBV7-2 to TRBJ2-2; a weak D match, TRBD2 (6 bases). V was trimmed by 5 bases and J by 5 bases, leaving 15 bases between them. The CDR3 extends over 15 amino acids. Germline V gene sequence: CDR1 SGHTA, CDR2 FQGNSA.

The chain couples TRBV6-5 to TRBJ2-7, with 10 nucleotides matching TRBD1. The trim removed 6 bases at V and 1 base at J, leaving 6 bases unmatched. Looked up from germline, CDR1 is MNHEY and CDR2 is SVGAGI. The CDR3 runs to 15 residues. This CDR3 is CASRPDRGLSYEQYF. CDR3 nucleotide sequence: TGTGCCAGCAGACCCGACAGGGGGCTATCCTACGAGCAGTACTTC.

The chain recombines TRBV27 with TRBJ2-2, with 8 bases matching TRBD2. Germline assignment: CDR1 MNHEY and CDR2 SMNVEV (reference sequence). This CDR3 spans 15 amino acids. J lost 3 bases, V lost 4 bases, and 4 bases had no gene match. CDR3 in DNA: TGTGCCAGCAGTTCCAGCGGGAGTCACACCGGGGAGCTGTTTTTT. As protein: CASSSSGSHTGELFF.

This clone has just one count. The J gene is TRBJ2-1, the V gene TRBV5-4; no definite D call. Germline lookup yields CDR1 SGHNT and CDR2 YYREEE (reference sequence). The CDR3 is 10 residues long. V was shortened by 2 bases and J by 8 bases, with 2 bases between the two germline ends. CDR3: CASSFDEQFF. In nucleotides, the CDR3 is TGTGCCAGCAGCTTCGATGAGCAGTTCTTC.

This sequence joins TRBV7-2 and TRBJ2-7, with 11 bases that match TRBD2. The V gene end was trimmed by 6 bases and the J gene end by 13 bases; junction bases not matched to a gene: 17. Per the germline V gene, CDR1 is SGHTA and CDR2 is FQGNSA. The CDR3 sequence is 15 residues long. CDR3 coding DNA: TGTGCCAGCAGTCTCCTCGGGACTAGCGGAAGACCCTCTTACTTC. Translating it yields CASSLLGTSGRPSYF.

This clone has only one observation. This chain uses TRBV7-9 with TRBJ2-5, with 14 bases fitting TRBD2. V lost 5 bases, J lost 0 bases, and 11 bases stayed unmatched. The length of the CDR3 is 19 residues. In germline, CDR1 is SEHNR, CDR2 FQNEAQ (reference sequence). CDR3 region: CASSTGTSGGATNQETQYF. The DNA of the CDR3 is TGTGCCAGCAGCACCGGGACTAGCGGGGGAGCCACTAACCAAGAGACCCAGTACTTC. Variable domain in full (rest from reference TRBV7-9 and TRBJ2-5): DTGVSQNPRHKITKRGQNVTFRCDPISEHNRLYWYRQTLGQGPEFLTYFQNEAQLEKSRLLSDRFSAERPKGSFSTLEIQRTEQGDSAMYLCASSTGTSGGATNQETQYFGPGTRLLVL.

This clone occurred once. The J gene is TRBJ1-1, the V gene TRBV14; 8 bases line up with TRBD1. J was trimmed by 2 bases and V by 2 bases; bases with no gene match: 4. Germline CDR1 reads SGHDN; CDR2 reads FVKESK. The CDR3 has 15 amino acids. The CDR3 DNA reads as TGTGCCAGCAGCCAATTCGACAGGGGTAACACTGAAGCTTTCTTT. It specifies CASSQFDRGNTEAFF.

The chain combines TRBV20-1 with TRBJ2-3, with D possibly TRBD1 on 5 matching bases. V was clipped by 3 bases and J by 7 bases, with 17 bases between them. The CDR3 consists of 14 residues. Germline assignment: CDR1 DFQATT and CDR2 SNEGSKA (reference sequence). DNA for the CDR3: TGCAGTGCTAGTTTAGGCCACCAGGGATATACGCAGTATTTT. Translated: CSASLGHQGYTQYF.

The chain links TRBV2 to TRBJ2-1; possibly TRBD2 for D (5 bases). Germline values: CDR1 SNHLY, CDR2 FYNNEI. CDR3 length: 13 amino acids. V was trimmed by 6 bases and J by 1 base, leaving 7 bases between them. As DNA, the CDR3 is TGTGCCAGCAGGTGGGAGTCCTACAATGAGCAGTTCTTC. This encodes CASRWESYNEQFF.

The chain has TRBV5-1 and TRBJ1-1; weak D call: TRBD1 (6 bases). The germline gives CDR1 SGHRS, CDR2 YFSETQ. The germline V and J ends were trimmed by 0 bases and 1 base, with 10 bases remaining between them. The CDR3 sequence is 15 residues long. The CDR3 DNA follows: TGCGCCAGCAGCTTGGCTGACAGGTCGAACACTGAAGCTTTCTTT. Its protein is CASSLADRSNTEAFF.

This clone occurred a few times. Here the CDR3 DNA reads TGTGCCAGCAGCCTAGTCCCTCGTGGTACTGAAGCTTTCTTT. It is translated as CASSLVPRGTEAFF. The chain couples TRBV27 to TRBJ1-1; no firm D call. Trimming pared 6 bases from V and 5 bases from J, leaving 16 bases between. CDR3 size: 14 residues. Germline loops: CDR1 MNHEY, CDR2 SMNVEV (reference sequence).

The rearrangement links TRBV19 to TRBJ2-3; a possible D gene is TRBD1 (6 bases). Germline CDR1 LNHDA, CDR2 SQIVND (reference sequence). The CDR3 is 12 amino acids. Trimming shortened V by 6 bases and J by 7 bases, and 11 bases separated the two germline ends. In DNA form, the CDR3 reads TGTGCCAGTAGACAGGGCTCACATACGCAGTATTTT. Translating gives CASRQGSHTQYF.

CDR3 in DNA: TGTGCCAGCAGCCCTCTGGACAGAGTTAACACCGGGGAGCTGTTTTTT. Translated, it gives CASSPLDRVNTGELFF. The chain combines TRBV9 with TRBJ2-2; TRBD1 is a possible D gene (6 bases). Germline assignment: CDR1 SGDLS and CDR2 YYNGEE. The CDR3 length is 16 residues. V lost 4 bases, J lost 2 bases, and 15 bases lay in between. The complete variable domain, with remaining parts taken from reference TRBV9 and TRBJ2-2, reads DSGVTQTPKHLITATGQRVTLRCSPRSGDLSVYWYQQSLDQGLQFLIQYYNGEERAKGNILERFSAQQFPDLHSELNLSSLELGDSALYFCASSPLDRVNTGELFFGEGSRLTVL.

The chain has TRBV24-1 and TRBJ1-5; 10 bases align to TRBD1. CDR1 and CDR2 (germline): KGHDR, SFDVKD. This CDR3 contains 15 residues. Trimming removed 4 bases from V and 6 bases from J; junction bases left unmatched: 5. Here the CDR3 DNA reads TGTGCCACCAGTGACGACAGGGGGCGCGGTCAGCCCCAGCATTTT. Its protein product is CATSDDRGRGQPQHF.